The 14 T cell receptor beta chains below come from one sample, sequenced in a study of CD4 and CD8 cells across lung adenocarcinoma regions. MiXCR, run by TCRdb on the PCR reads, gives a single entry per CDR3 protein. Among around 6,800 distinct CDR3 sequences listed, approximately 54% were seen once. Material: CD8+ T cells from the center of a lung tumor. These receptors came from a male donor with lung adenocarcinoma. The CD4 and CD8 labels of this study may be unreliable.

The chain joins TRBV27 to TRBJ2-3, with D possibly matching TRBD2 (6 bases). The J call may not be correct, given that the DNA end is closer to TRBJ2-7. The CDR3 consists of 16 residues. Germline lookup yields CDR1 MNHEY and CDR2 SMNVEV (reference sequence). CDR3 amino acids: CASSSRRAGDQETQYF. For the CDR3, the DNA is TGTGCCAGCAGTTCCCGTCGAGCGGGTGACCAAGAGACGCAGTACTTC.

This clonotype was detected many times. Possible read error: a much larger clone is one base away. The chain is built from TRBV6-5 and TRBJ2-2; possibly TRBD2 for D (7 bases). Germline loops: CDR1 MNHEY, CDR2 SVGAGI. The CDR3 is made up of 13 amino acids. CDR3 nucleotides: TGTGCCAGCAGTTACCGGAGGGGGGGGGGGCTGTTTTTT. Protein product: CASSYRRGGGLFF.

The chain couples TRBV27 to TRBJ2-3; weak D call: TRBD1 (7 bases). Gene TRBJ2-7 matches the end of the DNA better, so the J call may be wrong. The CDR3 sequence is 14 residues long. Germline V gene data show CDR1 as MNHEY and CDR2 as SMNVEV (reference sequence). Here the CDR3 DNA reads TGTGCGGGCAGGGGGGCGCGAGACCTAGATACGCAGTACTTC. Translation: CAGRGARDLDTQYF.

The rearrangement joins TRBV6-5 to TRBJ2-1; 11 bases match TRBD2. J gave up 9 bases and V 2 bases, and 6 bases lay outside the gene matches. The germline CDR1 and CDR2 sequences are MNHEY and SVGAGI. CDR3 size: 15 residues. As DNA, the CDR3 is TGTGCCAGCAGTTACAATCTAGCGGGAGGTTTTGAGCAGTTCTTC. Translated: CASSYNLAGGFEQFF.

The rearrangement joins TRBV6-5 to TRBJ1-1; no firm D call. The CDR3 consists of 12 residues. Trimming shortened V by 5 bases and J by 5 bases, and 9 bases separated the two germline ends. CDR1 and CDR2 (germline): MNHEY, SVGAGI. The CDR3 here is CASSTRSTEAFF. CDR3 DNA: TGTGCCAGCAGTACCCGGAGTACTGAAGCTTTCTTT.

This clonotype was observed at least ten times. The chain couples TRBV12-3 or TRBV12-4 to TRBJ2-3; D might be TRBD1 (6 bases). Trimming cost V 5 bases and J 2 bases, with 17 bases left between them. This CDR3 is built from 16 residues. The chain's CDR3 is CASSGQTGRTTDTQYF. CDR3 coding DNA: TGTGCCAGCAGTGGACAGACAGGCCGTACCACAGATACGCAGTATTTT.

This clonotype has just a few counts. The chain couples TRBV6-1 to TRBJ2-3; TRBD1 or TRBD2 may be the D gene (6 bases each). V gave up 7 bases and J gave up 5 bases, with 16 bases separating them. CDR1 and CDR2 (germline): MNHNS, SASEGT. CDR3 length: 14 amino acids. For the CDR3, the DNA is TGTGCCAGCAACCTGAGAGGGGGGAGAGATACGCAGTATTTT. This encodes CASNLRGGRDTQYF.

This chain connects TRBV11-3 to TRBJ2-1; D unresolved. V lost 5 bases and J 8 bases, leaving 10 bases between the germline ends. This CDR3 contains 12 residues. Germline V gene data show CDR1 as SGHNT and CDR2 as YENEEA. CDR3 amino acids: CASSLGTDEQFF. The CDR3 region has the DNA TGTGCCAGCAGCCTAGGAACGGATGAGCAGTTCTTC.

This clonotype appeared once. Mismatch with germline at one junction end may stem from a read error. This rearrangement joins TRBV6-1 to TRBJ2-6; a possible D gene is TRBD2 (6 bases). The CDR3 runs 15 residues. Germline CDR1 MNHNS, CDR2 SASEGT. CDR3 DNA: TGTGCCAGCAGTGACCGGGACTCTGGGGCCAACGTGCAGTATTTC. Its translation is CASSDRDSGANVQYF.

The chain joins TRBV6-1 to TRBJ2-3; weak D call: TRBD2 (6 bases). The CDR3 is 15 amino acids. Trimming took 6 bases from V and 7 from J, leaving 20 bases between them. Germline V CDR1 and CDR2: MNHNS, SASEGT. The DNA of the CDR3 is TGTGCCAGCAGAAAGCTTCTGCTAGCGAAAAATACGCAGTATTTT. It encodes CASRKLLLAKNTQYF.

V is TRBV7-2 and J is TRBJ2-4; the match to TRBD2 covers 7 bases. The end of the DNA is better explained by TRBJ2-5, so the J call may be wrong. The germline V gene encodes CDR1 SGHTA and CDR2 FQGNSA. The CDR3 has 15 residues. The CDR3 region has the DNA TGTGCCAGCAGCTTAGATGGTGGCGGGGGAGAGACCCAGTACTTC. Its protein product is CASSLDGGGGETQYF.

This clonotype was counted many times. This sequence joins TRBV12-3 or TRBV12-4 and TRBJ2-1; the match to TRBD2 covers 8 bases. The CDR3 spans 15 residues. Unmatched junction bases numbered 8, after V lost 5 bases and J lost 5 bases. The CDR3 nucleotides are TGTGCCAGCAGTGGGCCGGGACTAGGACACAATGAGCAGTTCTTC. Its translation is CASSGPGLGHNEQFF.

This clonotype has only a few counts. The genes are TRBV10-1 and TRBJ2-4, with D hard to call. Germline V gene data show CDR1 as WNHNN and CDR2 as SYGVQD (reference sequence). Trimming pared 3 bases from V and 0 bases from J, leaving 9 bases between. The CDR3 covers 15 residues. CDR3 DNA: TGCGCCAGCAGTGATGGCCTATTAGCCAAAAACATTCAGTACTTC. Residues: CASSDGLLAKNIQYF.

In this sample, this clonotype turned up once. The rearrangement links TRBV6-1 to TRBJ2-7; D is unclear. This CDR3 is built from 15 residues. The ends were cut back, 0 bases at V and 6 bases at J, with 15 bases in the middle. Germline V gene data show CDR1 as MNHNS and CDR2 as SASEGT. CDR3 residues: CASSEARNLKGEQYF. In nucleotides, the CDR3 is TGTGCCAGCAGTGAAGCAAGGAACTTAAAGGGCGAGCAGTACTTC.